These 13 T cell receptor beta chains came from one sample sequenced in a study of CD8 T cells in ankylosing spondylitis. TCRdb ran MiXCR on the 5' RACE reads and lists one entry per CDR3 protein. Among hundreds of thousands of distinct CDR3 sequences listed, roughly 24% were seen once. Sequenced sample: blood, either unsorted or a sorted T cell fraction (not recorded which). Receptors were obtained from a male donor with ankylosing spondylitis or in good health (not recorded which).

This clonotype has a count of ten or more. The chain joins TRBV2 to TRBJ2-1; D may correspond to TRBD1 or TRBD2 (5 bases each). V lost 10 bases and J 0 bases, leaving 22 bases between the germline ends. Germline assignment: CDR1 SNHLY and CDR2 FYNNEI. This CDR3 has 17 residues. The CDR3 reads CATSTLGRIVSYNEQFF. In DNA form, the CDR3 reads TGTGCCACCTCAACTTTGGGACGGATTGTCTCCTACAATGAGCAGTTCTTC.

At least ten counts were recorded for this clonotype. In DNA, the CDR3 is TGTGCCAGCAGTCCGGGGTCTCAGGGGATCACTGAAGCTTTCTTT. It translates to CASSPGSQGITEAFF. The rearrangement links TRBV6-1 to TRBJ1-1, with D possibly matching TRBD1 (6 bases). In germline, CDR1 is MNHNS, CDR2 SASEGT. V was pared by 5 bases and J by 4 bases, with 17 bases between. CDR3 length: 15 residues.

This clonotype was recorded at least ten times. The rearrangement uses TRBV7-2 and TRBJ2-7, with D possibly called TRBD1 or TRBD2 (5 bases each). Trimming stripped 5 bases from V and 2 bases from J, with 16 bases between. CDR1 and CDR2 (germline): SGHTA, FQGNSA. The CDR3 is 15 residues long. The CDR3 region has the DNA TGTGCCAGCAGCCAGCAGGGAGACTACACCTACGAGCAGTACTTC. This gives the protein CASSQQGDYTYEQYF.

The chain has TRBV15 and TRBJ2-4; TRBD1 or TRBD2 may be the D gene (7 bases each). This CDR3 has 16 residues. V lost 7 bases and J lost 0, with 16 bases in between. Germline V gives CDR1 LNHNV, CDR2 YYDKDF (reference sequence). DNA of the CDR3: TGTGCCACCACCCTGGGAGGGGGCCTAGCCAAAAACATTCAGTACTTC. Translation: CATTLGGGLAKNIQYF.

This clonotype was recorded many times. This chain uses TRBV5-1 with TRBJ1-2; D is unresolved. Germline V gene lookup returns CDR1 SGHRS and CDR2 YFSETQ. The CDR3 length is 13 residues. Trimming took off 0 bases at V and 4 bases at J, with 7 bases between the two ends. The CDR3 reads CASSLGPGYGYTF. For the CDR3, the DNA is TGCGCCAGCAGCTTGGGGCCCGGCTATGGCTACACCTTC.

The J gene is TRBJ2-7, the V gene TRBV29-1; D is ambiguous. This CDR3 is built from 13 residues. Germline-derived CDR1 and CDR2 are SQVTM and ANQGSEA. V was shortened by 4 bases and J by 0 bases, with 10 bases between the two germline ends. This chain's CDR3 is CSVASDSSYEQYF. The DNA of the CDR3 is TGCAGCGTTGCCTCGGATAGCTCCTACGAGCAGTACTTC.

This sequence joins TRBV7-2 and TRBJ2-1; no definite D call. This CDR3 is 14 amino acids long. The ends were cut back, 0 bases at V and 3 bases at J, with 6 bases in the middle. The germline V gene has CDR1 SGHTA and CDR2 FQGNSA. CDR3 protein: CASSLAMDYNEQFF. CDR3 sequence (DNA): TGTGCCAGCAGCTTAGCGATGGACTACAATGAGCAGTTCTTC.

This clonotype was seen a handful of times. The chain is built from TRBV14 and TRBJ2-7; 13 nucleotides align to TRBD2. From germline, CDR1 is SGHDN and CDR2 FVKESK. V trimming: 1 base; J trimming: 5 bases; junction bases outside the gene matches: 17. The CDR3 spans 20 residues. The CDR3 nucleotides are TGTGCCAGCAGCCAAGGGCTCTGGGGGCGCGGGACTAGCGGGAACCACGAGCAGTACTTC. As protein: CASSQGLWGRGTSGNHEQYF.

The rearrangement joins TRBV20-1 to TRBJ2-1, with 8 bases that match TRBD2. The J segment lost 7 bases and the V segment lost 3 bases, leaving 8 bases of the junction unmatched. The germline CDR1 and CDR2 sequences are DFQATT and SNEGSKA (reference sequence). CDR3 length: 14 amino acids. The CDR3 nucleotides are TGCAGTGCTAGGGTTGGGGCTAGCGGGAATGAGCAGTTCTTC. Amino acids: CSARVGASGNEQFF.

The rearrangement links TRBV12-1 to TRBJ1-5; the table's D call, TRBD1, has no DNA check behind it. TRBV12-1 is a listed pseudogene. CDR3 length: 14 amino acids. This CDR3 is CASSDTGENQPQHF. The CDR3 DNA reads TGTGCCAGCAGCGACACAGGGGAGAATCAGCCCCAGCATTTT.

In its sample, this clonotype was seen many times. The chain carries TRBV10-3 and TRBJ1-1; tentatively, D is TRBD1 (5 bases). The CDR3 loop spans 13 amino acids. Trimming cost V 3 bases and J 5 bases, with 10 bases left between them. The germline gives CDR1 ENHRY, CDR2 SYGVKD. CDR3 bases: TGTGCCATCAGTGATTTGGGGGGGACTGAAGCTTTCTTT. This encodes CAISDLGGTEAFF.

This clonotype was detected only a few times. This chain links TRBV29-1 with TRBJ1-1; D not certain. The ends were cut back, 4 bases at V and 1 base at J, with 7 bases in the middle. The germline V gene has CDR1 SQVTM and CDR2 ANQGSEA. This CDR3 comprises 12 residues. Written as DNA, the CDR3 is TGCAGCGTTGCTGTGGGGAACACTGAAGCTTTCTTT. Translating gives CSVAVGNTEAFF.

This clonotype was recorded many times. DNA of the CDR3: TGCAGTGCTAGTCCGCGGAAAGAGACCCAGTACTTC. Its translation: CSASPRKETQYF. The chain has TRBV20-1 and TRBJ2-5; D gene unclear. The CDR3 has 12 amino acids. Germline assignment: CDR1 DFQATT and CDR2 SNEGSKA (reference sequence). The germline V and J ends were trimmed by 3 bases and 3 bases, with 8 bases remaining between them.